The 14 T cell receptor beta chains reported below all come from one sample, sequenced in a study of blood T cells in healthy people across ages. PCR was performed a second time for about 7 to 12 cycles using a sample-barcoded 5' primer and a J-beta primer mix. TCRdb reprocessed the 5' RACE reads with MiXCR, giving one entry per CDR3 protein. Altogether 650,000 to 800,000 distinct CDR3 sequences are present, 45% to 60% being singletons, with the ten largest covering approximately 15%. What was sequenced was blood. The receptors derive from a woman over 75 in good health.

The chain has TRBV20-1 and TRBJ2-5; D gene ambiguous. V lost 7 bases and J lost 5, with 20 bases in between. Germline CDR1 is DFQATT and CDR2 is SNEGSKA (reference sequence). This CDR3 is built from 14 residues. The chain's CDR3 is CSVVVAPRWETQYF. Written as DNA, the CDR3 is TGCAGTGTGGTCGTGGCCCCAAGATGGGAGACCCAGTACTTC.

As to this clonotype: Possible read error: a much larger clone is one base away. This rearrangement joins TRBV12-3 or TRBV12-4 to TRBJ2-3; D is uncertain. There are 13 residues in the CDR3. Here the CDR3 reads CASGGMYPDTEYF. CDR3 bases: TGTGCCAGCGGCGGCATGTATCCAGATACGGAGTATTTT.

This rearrangement joins TRBV4-1 to TRBJ2-7, with D maybe TRBD1 (6 bases). The V gene lost 0 bases and the J gene lost 0 bases, with 12 bases spanning the gap. The germline V gene has CDR1 MGHRA and CDR2 YSYEKL. The CDR3 runs to 16 residues. In nucleotides, the CDR3 is TGCGCCAGCAGCCAAGAGCCCGTCAGGGGCTCCTACGAGCAGTACTTC. Its translation is CASSQEPVRGSYEQYF.

The V gene is TRBV7-2, the J gene TRBJ2-3, with no clear D. Germline CDR1 reads SGHTA; CDR2 reads FQGNSA. The CDR3 sequence is 13 residues long. V gave up 8 bases and J gave up 0 bases, with 9 bases separating them. The CDR3 coding sequence is TGTGCCAGCCAAAGACTGAGCACAGATACGCAGTATTTT. This encodes CASQRLSTDTQYF.

Concerning this clonotype itself: One end of the junction is discordant with germline, which a read error may explain. The V call is TRBV12-3 or TRBV12-4, the J call TRBJ2-3; perhaps TRBD2 as D (6 bases). This CDR3 comprises 14 residues. Here the CDR3 DNA reads TGTGTCAGCAGCCCAACGGCTAGCGCAGATACGCAGTATTTT. The encoded protein is CVSSPTASADTQYF.

Worth noting for this clonotype: This may be a read error: a much more frequent sequence differs by one nucleotide. This sequence joins TRBV20-1 and TRBJ2-5; 9 bases line up with TRBD2. Trimming removed 3 bases from V and 11 bases from J; junction bases left unmatched: 22. The CDR3 has 17 residues. CDR1 and CDR2 from the germline V gene are DFQATT and SNEGSKA (reference sequence). Here the CDR3 reads CSARMGRVAGDRNEQYF. CDR3 sequence (DNA): TGCAGTGCTAGGATGGGGCGGGTAGCGGGAGATCGTAATGAGCAGTACTTC.

This clonotype was counted a few times. The V gene is TRBV7-2, the J gene TRBJ2-7, with 11 bases fitting TRBD2. The V and J ends lost 7 bases and 2 bases, in that order; junction bases with no gene match: 16. Germline lookup yields CDR1 SGHTA and CDR2 FQGNSA. This CDR3 region has 18 residues. DNA of the CDR3: TGTGCCAGCACAAACCCGAGGGCTAGCGGGGGGTTACCCTACGAGCAGTACTTC. This translates into CASTNPRASGGLPYEQYF.

This clonotype showed up just a few times. CDR3 in DNA: TGTGCCGGCGAGGGGTGGAATGAGCAGTTCTTC. Its translation is CAGEGWNEQFF. The chain employs TRBV7-9 and TRBJ2-1; TRBD1 or TRBD2 may be the D gene (5 bases each). The CDR3 has 11 residues. V lost 11 bases to trimming and J lost 7 bases, with 12 bases between them. Germline V gene sequence: CDR1 SEHNR, CDR2 FQNEAQ (reference sequence).

This clonotype has a count of ten or more. The chain combines TRBV12-3 or TRBV12-4 with TRBJ2-1; 7 bases match TRBD2. CDR3 length: 15 amino acids. J gave up 7 bases and V 3 bases, and 9 bases lay outside the gene matches. Here the CDR3 reads CASSFHSGPQNEQFF. CDR3 in DNA: TGTGCCAGCAGTTTTCATAGCGGGCCTCAAAATGAGCAGTTCTTC.

In this sample, this clonotype turned up many times. This sequence joins TRBV6-4 and TRBJ2-1, with a possible D match to TRBD1 (6 bases). This CDR3 has 16 amino acids. Trimming removed 1 base at V and 6 bases at J, with 16 bases between. CDR1 and CDR2 (germline): MRHNA, SNTAGT. This CDR3 is CASSDYPDAGANEQFF. The CDR3, as DNA: TGTGCCAGCAGTGACTACCCCGACGCAGGGGCCAATGAGCAGTTCTTC.

This clonotype was found many times. The chain joins TRBV29-1 to TRBJ2-1; 8 bases match TRBD2. Germline V gene data show CDR1 as SQVTM and CDR2 as ANQGSEA. The CDR3 spans 14 residues. V was pared by 7 bases and J by 8 bases, with 13 bases of the junction left unmatched. In DNA, the CDR3 is TGCAGCGGGTGCAAAAGCGGGAGTTCATATGAGCAGTTCTTC. Encoded protein: CSGCKSGSSYEQFF.

As regards this clonotype: This clone may be a read error of a much larger clone one base away. The chain carries TRBV12-3 or TRBV12-4 and TRBJ2-7; 8 bases line up with TRBD2. CDR3 length equals 16 residues. CDR3 loop: CVSSLVGGSGVYEQYF. The CDR3 DNA reads TGTGTCAGCAGTTTAGTCGGTGGTAGCGGGGTCTACGAGCAGTACTTC.

The chain employs TRBV7-2 and TRBJ1-5; D unresolved. Germline V gene sequence: CDR1 SGHTA, CDR2 FQGNSA. The V end was cut by 3 bases, the J end by 6 bases, with 15 bases between. The CDR3 is 15 residues long. The CDR3 protein is CASSFGLGGAQPQHF. DNA for the CDR3: TGTGCCAGCAGCTTCGGTCTAGGTGGTGCTCAGCCCCAGCATTTT.

In the case of this clonotype: This may arise from a read error, as a much more abundant clone is one base away. The chain is built from TRBV9 and TRBJ2-5; D is uncertain. The germline V and J ends were trimmed by 0 bases and 11 bases, with 11 bases remaining between them. This CDR3 has 12 residues. CDR1 SGDLS and CDR2 YYNGEE come from the germline V gene. The CDR3 DNA reads as TGTGCCAGCAGCGTAGGGGTCGATGAGCAGTACTTC. This translates into CASSVGVDEQYF.